This TCR beta chain was sequenced in a study of neurological immune-mediated disorders. At least ten counts were recorded for this clonotype. Its antigen is still unknown. The cDNA was synthesized by means of template-switch 5'RACE, which was carried out with 10-nucleotide random UMIs. Per sequencing run, 15-18 subjects together gave over 190 million TCR-beta sequences. TCRdb re-derived calls from the 5' RACE reads in MiXCR, one entry per CDR3 protein. Here the sample spans roughly 60,000 distinct CDR3 sequences, approximately 10% being singletons. Unsorted libraries were generated from 2 million PBMCs held at -80 degrees C. Findings of the study overall: The highest TCR clonal expansion occurred in HTLV-1-associated myelopathy; multiple sclerosis fell below healthy controls.

V lost 2 bases, J lost 5 bases, and 13 bases lay in between. There are 14 residues in the CDR3. CDR1 SEHNR and CDR2 FQNEAQ come from the germline V gene (reference sequence). The origin of this receptor is a man aged 55-75 years in good health. The rearrangement links TRBV7-9 to TRBJ2-7; D possibly corresponds to TRBD2 (5 bases). The sequenced sample was PBMCs. The CDR3 protein is CASSLRVEGDEQYF. The CDR3 bases are TGTGCCAGCAGCTTAAGAGTCGAGGGCGACGAGCAGTACTTC.